This TCR beta chain is from a study of T-cell memory formation after mild COVID-19. TCRdb redid the calling of the 5' RACE reads with MiXCR, one entry per CDR3 protein. The sample has about 430,000 distinct CDR3 sequences, 20% to 25% seen once. The sample comprised PBMCs or a T cell subset sorted from them (not recorded which). The receptor was isolated from an adult woman who had mild COVID-19 (a few samples of this study predate the infection). Cell type and time point are not known.

In nucleotides, the CDR3 is TGTGCCAGCAGCTTAGCGGGGGGACGACAGCGAACGAACACTGAAGCTTTCTTT. Its translation is CASSLAGGRQRTNTEAFF. The V gene is TRBV7-9, the J gene TRBJ1-1; the D gene is possibly TRBD1 (5 bases). Trimming took 0 bases from V and 1 from J, leaving 18 bases between them. The CDR3 loop spans 18 amino acids. From germline, CDR1 is SEHNR and CDR2 FQNEAQ (reference sequence). Full variable domain (outside the CDR3, taken from reference TRBV7-9 and TRBJ1-1): DTGVSQNPRHKITKRGQNVTFRCDPISEHNRLYWYRQTLGQGPEFLTYFQNEAQLEKSRLLSDRFSAERPKGSFSTLEIQRTEQGDSAMYLCASSLAGGRQRTNTEAFFGQGTRLTVV.